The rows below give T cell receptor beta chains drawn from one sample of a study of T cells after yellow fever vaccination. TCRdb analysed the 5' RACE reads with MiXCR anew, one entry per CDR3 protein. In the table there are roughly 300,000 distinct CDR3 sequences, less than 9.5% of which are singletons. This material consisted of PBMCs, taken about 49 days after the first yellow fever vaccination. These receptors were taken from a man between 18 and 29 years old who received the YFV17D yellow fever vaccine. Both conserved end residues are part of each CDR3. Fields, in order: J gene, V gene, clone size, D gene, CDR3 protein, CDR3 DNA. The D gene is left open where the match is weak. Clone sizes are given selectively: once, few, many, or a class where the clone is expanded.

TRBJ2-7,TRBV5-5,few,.,CASSAGTSLLYEQYF,TGTGCCAGCAGCGCCGGAACTAGCCTTCTCTACGAGCAGTACTTC
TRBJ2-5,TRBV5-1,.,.,CVSSRQDLQETQYF,TGCGTCAGCAGCCGACAGGACCTCCAAGAGACCCAGTACTTC
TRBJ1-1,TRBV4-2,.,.,CASSQRSANTEAFF,TGTGCCAGCAGCCAACGGAGTGCGAACACTGAAGCTTTCTTT
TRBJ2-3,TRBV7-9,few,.,CASHGDTQYF,TGTGCCAGCCACGGTGATACGCAGTATTTT
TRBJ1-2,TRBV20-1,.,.,CSARGGLLGGYTF,TGCAGTGCTAGAGGTGGACTTCTGGGTGGCTACACCTTC
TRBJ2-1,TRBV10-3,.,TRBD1,CALSRDRGPNEQFF,TGTGCCCTCTCCCGGGACAGGGGCCCTAATGAGCAGTTCTTC
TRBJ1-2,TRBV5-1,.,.,CASSPSGVEQNGYTF,TGCGCCAGCAGCCCCTCAGGGGTCGAGCAAAATGGCTACACCTTC
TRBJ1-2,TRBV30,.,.,CAWSTGIRGYTF,TGTGCCTGGAGTACAGGGATCCGGGGCTACACCTTC
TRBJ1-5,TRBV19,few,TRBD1,CASSTQGGTQHF,TGTGCCAGTAGTACGCAGGGGGGGACCCAGCATTTT
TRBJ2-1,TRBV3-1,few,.,CASSPVEYNEQFF,TGTGCCAGCAGCCCAGTGGAATACAATGAGCAGTTCTTC
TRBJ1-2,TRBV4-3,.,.,CASSPSSGSYGYTF,TGCGCCAGCAGCCCGAGCTCGGGTAGCTATGGCTACACCTTC
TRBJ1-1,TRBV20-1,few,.,CSARDWLNTEAFF,TGCAGTGCTAGAGACTGGTTGAACACTGAAGCTTTCTTT
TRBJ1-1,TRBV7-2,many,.,CASSLAGSEAFF,TGTGCCAGCAGCTTAGCCGGCTCTGAAGCTTTCTTT
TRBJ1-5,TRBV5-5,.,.,CASSLDPRDQPQHF,TGTGCCAGCAGCTTGGACCCGCGGGATCAGCCCCAGCATTTT